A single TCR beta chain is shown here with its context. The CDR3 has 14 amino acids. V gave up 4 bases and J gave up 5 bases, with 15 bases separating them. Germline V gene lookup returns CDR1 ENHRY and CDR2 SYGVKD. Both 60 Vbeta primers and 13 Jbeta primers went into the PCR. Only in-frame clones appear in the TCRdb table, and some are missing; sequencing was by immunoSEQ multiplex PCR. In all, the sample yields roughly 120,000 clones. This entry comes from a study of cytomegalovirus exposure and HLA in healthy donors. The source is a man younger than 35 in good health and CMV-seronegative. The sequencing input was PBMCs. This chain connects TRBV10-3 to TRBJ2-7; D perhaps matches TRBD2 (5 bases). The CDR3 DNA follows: TGTGCCATCAGTGCCCCCTCGGTGAGGGACGAGCAGTACTTC. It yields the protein CAISAPSVRDEQYF.